This T cell receptor (beta chain) is from a study of blood T cells in healthy people across ages. Study-wide results and limits: Expanded clonotype shifts may have been confounded, as the donors had an unknown CMV status. Without sorted subsets, naive and antigen-experienced compartments could not be conclusively compared.

This clonotype has a count of ten or more. Its antigen remains unknown. Donors were systemically healthy Caucasian individuals from Russia aged about 6 to 90 years. A sample-barcoded 5' primer and a J-beta primer mix were used in a second PCR of about 7 to 12 cycles. MiXCR, applied by TCRdb to the 5' RACE reads, yields one record per CDR3 protein. The sample records some 890,000 distinct CDR3 sequences, 25% to 35% being singletons. Trimming stripped 0 bases from V and 5 bases from J, with 10 bases between. Germline CDR1 is SSHAT and CDR2 is FNYEAQ (reference sequence). The length of the CDR3 is 14 residues. The sample was also linked to a second study, of T cells of mothers and their children. That work states: T cell clones that were persistent and microchimeric went undetected.

The sequenced sample was blood. The chain links TRBV7-7 to TRBJ2-5, with a tentative D call TRBD1 (5 bases). This clonotype originated in a woman between 40 and 50 years old in good health. The chain's CDR3 is CASSLAPGLETQYF. CDR3 sequence (DNA): TGTGCCAGCAGCTTAGCCCCAGGGCTGGAGACCCAGTACTTC.